This entry is about one TCR beta chain. Its antigen is unidentified. The data derive from a study of graft-versus-host responses after intestinal transplantation. Study summary: Every recipient underwent anti-thymocyte globulin induction, then tacrolimus and steroids for about three years. Findings and caveats of the study: GvH clones detected in recipient marrow included some appearing first in ileum or blood.

Measured with immunoSEQ multiplex PCR; TCRdb has only the in-frame clones, and not every one. The table has roughly 97,000 clones, 91% seen once. This sequence originates from a human donor who was the organ donor for an intestinal transplant. The sequencing here drew on unstimulated CD4+ T cells sorted from spleen or lymph node cells, taken before transplant.

Here the CDR3 reads CASGGRIKTPLHF. The CDR3 DNA sequence: TGTGCCAGCGGCGGCCGTATCAAAACACCCCTCCACTTT. The V call is TRBV28, the J call TRBJ1-6; D is unresolved. Germline V lookup: CDR1 MDHEN, CDR2 SYDVKM. This CDR3 has 13 amino acids. Trimming took 8 bases from V and 11 from J, leaving 16 bases between them.